Given below is one TCR beta chain in context. Original handling: Reference gene primer amplification gave estimated nucleated cell counts. The protocol was immunoSEQ multiplex PCR, while the TCRdb copy is restricted to in-frame clones and leaves out a portion. V, J and clone size derive from that table, while D and trimming were established from the DNA sequence. The repertoire consists of 150,000 to 200,000 clones, with approximately 85% occurring once and the leading ten covering roughly 8.2%. This specimen belongs to a study of blood T cell repertoires in COVID-19. Whole-study context: The United States, Italy and Spain supplied acute and convalescent COVID-19 samples. Sources were T cells, B-cell-depleted T cells, or PBMCs; the material itself was cDNA or gDNA.

The V gene's germline CDR1 is SGHNT and CDR2 YENEEA. CDR3 length: 15 residues. V was pared by 0 bases and J by 3 bases, with 11 bases between. The source is a woman aged 55-69 years with acute or convalescent COVID-19. Material for sequencing was peripheral blood. The chain has TRBV11-3 and TRBJ1-2; D possibly corresponds to TRBD1 (5 bases). CDR3 bases: TGTGCCAGCAGCTTAGACTCGGCCAGGGACTATGGCTACACCTTC. Translating gives CASSLDSARDYGYTF.